The 32 T cell receptor beta chains below come from one sample, sequenced in a study of glioma-infiltrating T cells. Amplification of TCR alpha and beta CDR3 regions from RNA used iRepertoire nested multiplex PCR. TCRdb ran MiXCR on the multiplex PCR reads and lists one entry per CDR3 protein. The sample consists of about 180,000 distinct CDR3 sequences, more than 35% of them appearing once. The sample was glioma tissue, nonneoplastic brain tissue, or PBMCs (not recorded which). The receptors stem from a human donor with low-grade glioma or glioblastoma, undergoing nonglioma brain surgery, or in good health (not recorded which).

Many counts were recorded for this clonotype. The chain couples TRBV20-1 to TRBJ2-1; D remains ambiguous. The germline V gene encodes CDR1 DFQATT and CDR2 SNEGSKA (reference sequence). Between the trimmed V and J ends, which lost 2 bases and 7 bases, there was a span of 15 bases. This CDR3 comprises 14 residues. CDR3 residues: CSARPSAGRNEQFF. Written as DNA, the CDR3 is TGCAGTGCTAGACCGTCGGCAGGTCGAAATGAGCAGTTCTTC.

This chain connects TRBV29-1 to TRBJ2-2, with 8 positions matching TRBD1. The V gene's germline CDR1 is SQVTM and CDR2 ANQGSEA. V shed 7 bases and J 2 bases; nucleotides not matched to a gene: 3. The CDR3 totals 13 residues. The CDR3 sequence: CSGDRGNTGELFF. The CDR3 DNA reads TGCAGCGGAGACAGGGGAAACACCGGGGAGCTGTTTTTT.

This clonotype has ten or more counts. The V call is TRBV27, the J call TRBJ1-1; D ambiguous. The CDR3 runs 13 residues. In germline, CDR1 is MNHEY, CDR2 SMNVEV (reference sequence). V lost 5 bases, J lost 8 bases, and 15 bases lay in between. This CDR3 is CASSPNFGVEAFF. The CDR3 DNA reads as TGTGCCAGCAGTCCCAATTTTGGGGTCGAAGCTTTCTTT.

This clonotype was seen ten or more times. V and J are TRBV24-1 and TRBJ2-1, with 10 bases that match TRBD2. CDR3 length: 17 residues. CDR1 is KGHDR, CDR2 SFDVKD, per germline. With 2 bases clipped from V and 7 bases from J, the junction kept 10 bases outside the gene matches. The CDR3 loop is CATSDWSRTSGSNEQFF. CDR3 sequence (DNA): TGTGCCACCAGTGATTGGTCCCGGACTAGCGGCTCAAATGAGCAGTTCTTC.

On this clonotype itself: A read error may be the cause here, since a much bigger clone is one base away. The chain carries TRBV28 and TRBJ2-1, with TRBD2 identical over 7 bases. V lost 4 bases, J lost 3 bases, and 6 bases stayed unmatched. The germline V gene encodes CDR1 MDHEN and CDR2 SYDVKM. The CDR3 runs 15 residues. The chain's CDR3 is CASSSRAGLYNEQFF. CDR3 DNA sequence: TGTGCCAGCAGTTCCAGAGCGGGACTCTACAATGAGCAGTTCTTC.

This clonotype was seen only a few times. The chain joins TRBV19 to TRBJ1-3; no clear D. Germline V gene data show CDR1 as LNHDA and CDR2 as SQIVND (reference sequence). Trimming took off 5 bases at V and 7 bases at J, with 6 bases between the two ends. This CDR3 is built from 11 residues. The DNA of the CDR3 is TGTGCCAGTAGTCGCACGAACACCATATATTTT. Translating it yields CASSRTNTIYF.

The V and J genes are TRBV7-2 and TRBJ2-3; D possibly corresponds to TRBD2 (6 bases). V gave up 5 bases and J gave up 0 bases, with 18 bases separating them. Germline V gives CDR1 SGHTA, CDR2 FQGNSA. CDR3 length equals 17 residues. CDR3 DNA sequence: TGTGCCAGCAGCCGACGCGTAGCGGTAGGGAGCACAGATACGCAGTATTTT. Encoded protein: CASSRRVAVGSTDTQYF.

The chain uses TRBV19 and TRBJ2-1; D gene unclear. Deletions cut 0 bases from V and 0 bases from J, with 6 bases between. Germline CDR1 reads LNHDA; CDR2 reads SQIVND (reference sequence). The CDR3 runs 15 residues. The CDR3 nucleotides read TGTGCCAGTAGTATAGAAGAGAGCTCCTACAATGAGCAGTTCTTC. Translated, it gives CASSIEESSYNEQFF. Based on the CDR3 plus reference TRBV19 and TRBJ2-1, the full variable domain is DGGITQSPKYLFRKEGQNVTLSCEQNLNHDAMYWYRQDPGQGLRLIYYSQIVNDFQKGDIAEGYSVSREKKESFPLTVTSAQKNPTAFYLCASSIEESSYNEQFFGPGTRLTVL.

The sample holds many counts of this clonotype. This rearrangement joins TRBV19 to TRBJ2-3; D possibly corresponds to TRBD2 (5 bases). The germline V gene has CDR1 LNHDA and CDR2 SQIVND (reference sequence). V lost 0 bases, J lost 8 bases, and 9 bases lay in between. There are 13 residues in the CDR3. In DNA, the CDR3 is TGTGCCAGTAGTATAGATCGAGGAGGTACGCAGTATTTT. It yields the protein CASSIDRGGTQYF.

Notes on this clonotype: This may come from a read error, since a much larger clone is one base off. The rearrangement uses TRBV6-2 or TRBV6-3 and TRBJ1-6, with a tentative D call TRBD1 (5 bases). Germline V gives CDR1 MNHEY, CDR2 SVGEGT. The CDR3 runs to 14 residues. V lost 7 bases and J lost 8, with 15 bases in between. Written as DNA, the CDR3 is TGTGCCAGCAAAGAGGGAAAGGGGTATTCACCCCTCCACTTT. As protein: CASKEGKGYSPLHF.

There are many counts of this clonotype. The V gene is TRBV6-1, the J gene TRBJ2-7, with 8 nucleotides matching TRBD2. The length of the CDR3 is 13 residues. Germline V gene lookup returns CDR1 MNHNS and CDR2 SASEGT. V lost 8 bases and J lost 5; bases outside the gene matches: 8. The CDR3 coding sequence is TGTGCCAGCGGGACTAGACCTTCGGACGAGCAGTACTTC. Its protein is CASGTRPSDEQYF.

In its sample, this clonotype was seen many times. This chain links TRBV6-6 with TRBJ1-6, with D hard to call. From germline, CDR1 is MNHNY and CDR2 SVGAGI (reference sequence). V lost 2 bases and J lost 7, with 15 bases in between. CDR3 length equals 16 residues. CDR3 nucleotide sequence: TGTGCCAGCAGTTACGCCTCCCAATCATCGAATTCACCCCTCCACTTT. It specifies CASSYASQSSNSPLHF.

This clonotype was counted between two and nine times. A clone one base away is much larger, so this may be a read error. J is TRBJ2-7 and V is TRBV27; tentative D call: TRBD2 (5 bases). The CDR3 length is 15 residues. Per germline, CDR1 MNHEY and CDR2 SMNVEV (reference sequence). The ends were cut back, 8 bases at V and 2 bases at J, with 19 bases in the middle. CDR3 coding DNA: TGTGCCAGCCCCCCCCCGGGAAAACCTACCTACGAGCAGTACTTC. This encodes CASPPPGKPTYEQYF.

To note about this clonotype: An end of the junction differs from the germline gene, which may be a read error. V gene TRBV27 combines with J gene TRBJ2-3; 7 bases agree with TRBD2. The CDR3 runs to 16 residues. Germline CDR1 MNHEY, CDR2 SMNVEV (reference sequence). In DNA form, the CDR3 reads TGTGACAGCATAGGAGGAAAGGGAGGGGAGAGATATACGCAGTATTTT. This codes for CDSIGGKGGERYTQYF.

This clonotype showed up just a few times. J is TRBJ2-7 and V is TRBV7-9; 13 nucleotides align to TRBD2. The CDR3 extends over 16 amino acids. Losses at the gene ends were 5 bases for V and 5 bases for J; bases not matched to a gene: 9. CDR1 is SEHNR and CDR2 is FQNEAQ in the germline V gene (reference sequence). CDR3: CASSGPTSGRPHEQYF. CDR3 nucleotide sequence: TGTGCCAGCAGCGGACCGACTAGCGGGAGGCCCCACGAGCAGTACTTC.

Comment on this clonotype: The junction differs from germline at one of its ends, possibly a read error. The V gene is TRBV19, the J gene TRBJ2-7; 12 positions agree with TRBD2. The CDR3 sequence is 15 residues long. Germline CDR1 and CDR2: LNHDA and SQIVND (reference sequence). CDR3: CASSIAPGLAGEQHF. In nucleotides, the CDR3 is TGTGCCAGTAGTATAGCACCGGGACTAGCGGGCGAGCAGCACTTC.

To note about this clonotype: Given a much more abundant clone one base away, this may be a read error. The genes are TRBV28 and TRBJ2-5; 9 bases align to TRBD1. The CDR3 length is 13 residues. Trimming cost V 6 bases and J 8 bases; bases outside gene matches: 7. Germline values: CDR1 MDHEN, CDR2 SYDVKM. The CDR3 DNA is TGTGCCAGCAGATCTACAGGGGGCGACACCCAGTACTTC. Translation: CASRSTGGDTQYF.

The CDR3 is CASGTNSYNEQFF. The CDR3 DNA follows: TGTGCGAGCGGGACTAACTCCTACAATGAGCAGTTCTTC. The J gene is TRBJ2-1, the V gene TRBV7-9; 7 nucleotides align to TRBD2. CDR3 size: 13 residues. Germline loops: CDR1 SEHNR, CDR2 FQNEAQ (reference sequence).

This clonotype has ten or more counts. The chain couples TRBV7-2 to TRBJ2-3; D is possibly TRBD2 (5 bases). In germline, CDR1 is SGHTA, CDR2 FQGNSA. The V end lost 1 base, the J end lost 3 bases, and 11 bases lay between the germline ends. There are 15 residues in the CDR3. As DNA, the CDR3 is TGTGCCAGCAGCTTAGGGGTTGGAGGAACAGATACGCAGTATTTT. Translation: CASSLGVGGTDTQYF.

A note on this clonotype: This may stem from a read error, because a much larger clone lies one nucleotide away. V is TRBV29-1 and J is TRBJ2-1; the D is unclear. Germline CDR1 reads SQVTM; CDR2 reads ANQGSEA. The CDR3 extends over 10 amino acids. The CDR3 protein is CTVRNNEQFF. CDR3 DNA: TGCACCGTTAGGAACAATGAGCAGTTCTTC.

Ten or more counts support this clonotype. V and J are TRBV2 and TRBJ1-5, with a weak D call TRBD1 (5 bases). Looked up from germline, CDR1 is SNHLY and CDR2 is FYNNEI. The CDR3 totals 14 residues. Trimming left V 0 bases short and J 5 bases short, with 8 bases between. CDR3 residues: CASSEAQGDQPQHF. CDR3 sequence (DNA): TGTGCCAGCAGTGAAGCTCAGGGCGATCAGCCCCAGCATTTT. Combining the CDR3 with reference TRBV2 and TRBJ1-5 gives the whole variable domain EPEVTQTPSHQVTQMGQEVILRCVPISNHLYFYWYRQILGQKVEFLVSFYNNEISEKSEIFDDQFSVERPDGSNFTLKIRSTKLEDSAMYFCASSEAQGDQPQHFGDGTRLSIL.

The gene calls are TRBV3-1 and TRBJ2-3; TRBD2 matches 7 bases. Looked up from germline, CDR1 is LGHDT and CDR2 is YNNKEL (reference sequence). The CDR3 runs 13 residues. The ends lost 4 bases at V and 6 bases at J; junction bases unmatched: 4. Here the CDR3 reads CASSRGLGDTQYF. The CDR3 nucleotides read TGTGCCAGCAGCCGAGGACTAGGGGATACGCAGTATTTT.

The chain carries TRBV18 and TRBJ2-3; 12 bases map to TRBD2. The CDR3 is 16 residues long. Losses at the gene ends were 3 bases for V and 0 bases for J; bases not matched to a gene: 1. CDR1 is KGHSH, CDR2 LQKENI, per germline. CDR3 amino acids: CASSPGLAGSTDTQYF. The CDR3 DNA reads as TGTGCCAGCTCACCCGGACTAGCGGGAAGCACAGATACGCAGTATTTT.

For the CDR3, the DNA is TGTGCCACCGCCGACAGGTTGAACGAGCAGTACTTC. Translating it yields CATADRLNEQYF. The J gene is TRBJ2-7, the V gene TRBV19; a possible D gene is TRBD1 (6 bases). Trimming stripped 10 bases from V and 5 bases from J, with 15 bases between. CDR1 LNHDA and CDR2 SQIVND come from the germline V gene (reference sequence). CDR3 length: 12 amino acids.

With regard to this clonotype: This may be a read error, as it is one base from a much larger clone. The chain is built from TRBV10-3 and TRBJ2-6; no definite D call. Trimming removed 3 bases from V and 3 bases from J, with 9 bases in between. The CDR3 extends over 15 amino acids. Germline assignment: CDR1 ENHRY and CDR2 SYGVKD. The CDR3 DNA follows: TGTGCCATCAGTGATTCCGGCTATGGGGCCAACGTCCTGACTTTC. Protein sequence: CAISDSGYGANVLTF.

Many counts were recorded for this clonotype. This chain uses TRBV2 with TRBJ2-1; 9 nucleotides agree with TRBD2. The CDR3 length is 15 residues. Germline values: CDR1 SNHLY, CDR2 FYNNEI. Trimming cost V 6 bases and J 9 bases; bases outside gene matches: 12. CDR3 nucleotides: TGTGCCAGCAGAGTCGTTGCAGCGGGAGGTGGTGAGCAGTTCTTC. Encoded protein: CASRVVAAGGGEQFF.

This clonotype was found many times. This chain joins TRBV11-2 and TRBJ1-1; unclear D gene. The V gene's germline CDR1 is SGHAT and CDR2 FQNNGV. Trimming shortened V by 4 bases and J by 3 bases, and 9 bases separated the two germline ends. The CDR3 runs 13 residues. The CDR3 DNA reads as TGTGCCAGCAGCTGGCGATGGGACACTGAAGCTTTCTTT. Its translation: CASSWRWDTEAFF.

This clonotype came up many times. This chain uses TRBV19 with TRBJ2-1, with 9 bases identical to TRBD2. Looked up from germline, CDR1 is LNHDA and CDR2 is SQIVND (reference sequence). Losses at the gene ends were 5 bases for V and 6 bases for J; bases not matched to a gene: 8. This CDR3 is 15 amino acids long. As DNA, the CDR3 is TGTGCCAGTAGTTTAGGACTAGCGCGGGCCAATGAGCAGTTCTTC. Protein sequence: CASSLGLARANEQFF.

At least ten counts were recorded for this clonotype. The rearrangement uses TRBV6-1 and TRBJ2-3; weak D call: TRBD2 (6 bases). The CDR3 spans 16 residues. The ends were cut back, 1 base at V and 6 bases at J, with 17 bases in the middle. Germline CDR1 reads MNHNS; CDR2 reads SASEGT. The CDR3 DNA reads as TGTGCCAGCAGTGAAGAAGATAGCGGACGGGAGGATACGCAGTATTTT. Encoded protein: CASSEEDSGREDTQYF.

Concerning this clonotype itself: A much larger clone lies a single base off, so this may be a read error. The chain employs TRBV3-1 and TRBJ1-1; D unclear. The CDR3 extends over 15 amino acids. The V end lost 0 bases, the J end lost 2 bases, and 10 bases lay between the germline ends. Germline CDR1 LGHDT, CDR2 YNNKEL (reference sequence). The CDR3 bases are TGTGCCAGCAGCCAAGAGGTGGATATTAACACTGAAGCTTTCTTT. It translates to CASSQEVDINTEAFF. The full variable domain, in which reference TRBV3-1 and TRBJ1-1 provide the parts outside the CDR3, is DTAVSQTPKYLVTQMGNDKSIKCEQNLGHDTMYWYKQDSKKFLKIMFSYNNKELIINETVPNRFSPKSPDKAHLNLHINSLELGDSAVYFCASSQEVDINTEAFFGQGTRLTVV.

This clonotype was seen at least ten times. This sequence joins TRBV6-1 and TRBJ1-3, with D maybe TRBD1 (5 bases). Deletions cut 5 bases from V and 1 base from J, with 15 bases between. The CDR3 consists of 16 residues. Germline V lookup: CDR1 MNHNS, CDR2 SASEGT. For the CDR3, the DNA is TGTGCCAGCAGTCCCAAACCGCAGGGTTCTGGAAACACCATATATTTT. Translation: CASSPKPQGSGNTIYF.

Remarks on this clonotype: A clone one base away is much larger, so this may be a read error. The V gene is TRBV27, the J gene TRBJ1-4; 9 bases are a match to TRBD1. Germline V gene data show CDR1 as MNHEY and CDR2 as SMNVEV (reference sequence). V lost 10 bases and J lost 7; bases outside the gene matches: 22. CDR3 length: 18 amino acids. This CDR3 reads CATKILLTRDRVSEKLFF. The CDR3 DNA reads TGTGCCACCAAGATCCTACTAACTAGGGACAGGGTATCTGAAAAACTGTTTTTT.